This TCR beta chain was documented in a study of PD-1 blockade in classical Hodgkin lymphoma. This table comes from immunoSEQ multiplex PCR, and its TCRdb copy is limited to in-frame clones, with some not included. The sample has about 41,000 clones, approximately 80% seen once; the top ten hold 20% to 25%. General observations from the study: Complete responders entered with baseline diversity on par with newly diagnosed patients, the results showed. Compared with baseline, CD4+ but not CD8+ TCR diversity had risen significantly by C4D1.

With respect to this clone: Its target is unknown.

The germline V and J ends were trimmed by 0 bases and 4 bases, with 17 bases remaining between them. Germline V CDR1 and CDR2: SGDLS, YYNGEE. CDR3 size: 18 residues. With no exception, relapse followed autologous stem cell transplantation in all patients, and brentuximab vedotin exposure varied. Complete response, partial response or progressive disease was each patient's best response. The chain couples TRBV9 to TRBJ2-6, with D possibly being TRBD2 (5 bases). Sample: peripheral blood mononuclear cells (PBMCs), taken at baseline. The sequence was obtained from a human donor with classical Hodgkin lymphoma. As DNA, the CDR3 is TGTGCCAGCAGCGTAGCTAATGTGGGAGCTACCGGGGCCAACGTCCTGACTTTC. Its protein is CASSVANVGATGANVLTF.